This entry features one T cell receptor beta chain sequence. Its cognate antigen is unknown. cDNA molecules, individually, were tagged with unique molecular identifiers. TCRdb analysed the 5' RACE reads with MiXCR anew, one entry per CDR3 protein. The sample carries roughly 29,000 distinct CDR3 sequences, around 3% recorded once. The CDR3 has 16 amino acids. CDR1 is SNHLY, CDR2 FYNNEI, per germline. The germline V and J ends were trimmed by 2 bases and 1 base, with 13 bases remaining between them. These data are taken from a study of early T cells in non-severe SARS-CoV-2 infection. Findings and caveats of the study: The study's VDJdb matching favored anti-spike CD8 responses and missed private and CD4 specificities.

The receptor was derived from an adult who was a healthcare worker with PCR-confirmed SARS-CoV-2 infection or an uninfected control (not recorded which). The genes are TRBV2 and TRBJ2-3; D is unresolved. What was sequenced was whole blood. The CDR3 reads CASSELAASGTDTQYF. CDR3 DNA: TGTGCCAGCAGTGAATTGGCAGCGAGTGGCACAGATACGCAGTATTTT.